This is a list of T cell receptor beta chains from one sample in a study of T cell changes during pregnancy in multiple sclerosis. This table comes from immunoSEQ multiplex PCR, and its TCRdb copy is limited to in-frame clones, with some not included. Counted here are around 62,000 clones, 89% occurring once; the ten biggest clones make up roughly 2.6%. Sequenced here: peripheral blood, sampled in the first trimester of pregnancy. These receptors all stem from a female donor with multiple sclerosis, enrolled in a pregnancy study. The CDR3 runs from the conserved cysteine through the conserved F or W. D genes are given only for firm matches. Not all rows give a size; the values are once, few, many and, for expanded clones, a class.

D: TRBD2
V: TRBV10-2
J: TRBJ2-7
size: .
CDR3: CASSVLAGSPGEQYF
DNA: TGCGCCAGCAGTGTCCTAGCGGGGTCCCCGGGCGAGCAGTACTTC

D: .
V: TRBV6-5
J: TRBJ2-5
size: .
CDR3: CASSPESLYLTQYF
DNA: TGTGCCAGCAGCCCCGAGAGCCTTTACCTGACCCAGTACTTC

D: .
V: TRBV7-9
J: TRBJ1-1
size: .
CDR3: CASSTLSGTEAFF
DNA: TGTGCCAGCAGCACCTTAAGCGGGACCGAAGCTTTCTTT

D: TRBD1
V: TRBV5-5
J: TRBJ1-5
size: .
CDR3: CASSLWTGENQPQHF
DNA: TGTGCCAGCAGCTTGTGGACAGGGGAAAATCAGCCCCAGCATTTT

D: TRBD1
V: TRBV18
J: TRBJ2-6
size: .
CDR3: CASSTRDRFISGANVLTF
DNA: TGTGCCAGCTCAACCCGGGACAGGTTCATCTCTGGGGCCAACGTCCTGACTTTC

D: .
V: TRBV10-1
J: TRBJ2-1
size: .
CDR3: CASSQPAGAVSSYNEQFF
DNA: TGCGCCAGCAGTCAACCCGCGGGCGCGGTCAGCTCCTACAATGAGCAGTTCTTC

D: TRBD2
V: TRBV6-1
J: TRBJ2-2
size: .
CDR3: CASSDSAGGPGELFF
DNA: TGTGCCAGCAGTGACTCAGCGGGAGGGCCCGGGGAGCTGTTTTTT

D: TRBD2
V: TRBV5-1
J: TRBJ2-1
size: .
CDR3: CASSRSGALSSYNEQFF
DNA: TGCGCCAGCTCCCGCAGCGGGGCCTTAAGCTCCTACAATGAGCAGTTCTTC

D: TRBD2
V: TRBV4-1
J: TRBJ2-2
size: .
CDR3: CASTGLAGPRNTGELFF
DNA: TGCGCCAGCACGGGACTAGCGGGACCCCGGAACACCGGGGAGCTGTTTTTT

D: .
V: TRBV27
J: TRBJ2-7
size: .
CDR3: CASSLRGNTYEQYF
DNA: TGTGCCAGCAGTCTACGAGGGAATACCTACGAGCAGTACTTC

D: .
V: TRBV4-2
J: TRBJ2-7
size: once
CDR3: CASSQDDSTYEQYF
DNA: TGTGCCAGCAGCCAAGATGACTCCACCTACGAGCAGTACTTC

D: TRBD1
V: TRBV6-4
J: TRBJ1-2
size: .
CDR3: CATKGDRANYGYTF
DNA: TGTGCCACCAAGGGAGACAGGGCTAACTATGGCTACACCTTC

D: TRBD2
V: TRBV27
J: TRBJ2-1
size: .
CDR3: CASSALAGNYNEQFF
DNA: TGTGCCAGCAGTGCACTAGCGGGAAACTACAATGAGCAGTTCTTC

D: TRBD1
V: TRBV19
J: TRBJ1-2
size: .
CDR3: CASVRDSQANYGYTF
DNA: TGTGCCAGTGTAAGGGACAGTCAAGCTAACTATGGCTACACCTTC

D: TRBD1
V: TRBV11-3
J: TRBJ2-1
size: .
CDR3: CASGQGELEQFF
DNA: TGTGCCAGCGGACAGGGGGAACTTGAGCAGTTCTTC

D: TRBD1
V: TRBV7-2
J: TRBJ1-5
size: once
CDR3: CASSPGERQGQPQHF
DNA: TGTGCCAGCAGCCCCGGGGAGAGACAGGGGCAGCCCCAGCATTTT

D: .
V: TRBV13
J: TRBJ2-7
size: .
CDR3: CASSGPAGNSYEQYF
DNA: TGTGCCAGCAGCGGCCCCGCAGGCAACTCCTACGAGCAGTACTTC

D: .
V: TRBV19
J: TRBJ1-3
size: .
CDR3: CASSISGTGNTIYF
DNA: TGTGCCAGTAGTATATCAGGGACTGGAAACACCATATATTTT

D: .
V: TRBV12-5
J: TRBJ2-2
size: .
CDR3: CASGQPNTGELFF
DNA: TGTGCTAGTGGACAGCCGAACACCGGGGAGCTGTTTTTT

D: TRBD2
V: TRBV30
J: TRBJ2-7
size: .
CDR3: CSGGVSDEQYF
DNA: TGTAGTGGGGGGGTTTCAGACGAGCAGTACTTC

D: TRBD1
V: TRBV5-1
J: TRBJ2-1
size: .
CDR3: CASSMTGGFYNEQFF
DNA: TGCGCCAGCAGCATGACAGGGGGCTTCTACAATGAGCAGTTCTTC

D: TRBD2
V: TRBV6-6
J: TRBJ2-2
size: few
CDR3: CASSYGGETGELFF
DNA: TGTGCCAGCAGTTACGGGGGGGAAACCGGGGAGCTGTTTTTT

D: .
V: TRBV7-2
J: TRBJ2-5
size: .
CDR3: CASSSMGGSKETQYF
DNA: TGTGCCAGCAGCTCAATGGGAGGCAGCAAAGAGACCCAGTACTTC

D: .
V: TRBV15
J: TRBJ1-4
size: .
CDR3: CATSSRRAGEKLFF
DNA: TGTGCCACCAGCAGCCGCAGGGCTGGTGAAAAACTGTTTTTT

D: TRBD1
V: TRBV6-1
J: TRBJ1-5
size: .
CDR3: CASSETGISNQPQHF
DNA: TGTGCCAGCAGTGAGACAGGGATAAGCAATCAGCCCCAGCATTTT

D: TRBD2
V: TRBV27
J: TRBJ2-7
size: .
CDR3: CASSFGTSGYEQYF
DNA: TGTGCCAGCAGTTTTGGGACTAGCGGCTACGAGCAGTACTTC

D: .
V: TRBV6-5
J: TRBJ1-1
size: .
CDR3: CASSFQPVGTTEAFF
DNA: TGTGCCAGCAGTTTCCAGCCGGTGGGGACTACTGAAGCTTTCTTT

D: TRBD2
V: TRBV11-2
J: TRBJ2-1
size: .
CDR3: CASAGGGSSYNEQFF
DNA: TGTGCCAGCGCGGGGGGCGGGAGCTCCTACAATGAGCAGTTCTTC

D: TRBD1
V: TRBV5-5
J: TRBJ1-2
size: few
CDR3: CASSPGQGGYGYTF
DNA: TGTGCCAGCAGCCCCGGACAGGGAGGCTATGGCTACACCTTC

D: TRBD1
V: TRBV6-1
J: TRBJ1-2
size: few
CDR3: CASRESGTGGEGGYTF
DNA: TGTGCCAGCAGGGAAAGTGGGACAGGGGGCGAGGGTGGCTACACCTTC

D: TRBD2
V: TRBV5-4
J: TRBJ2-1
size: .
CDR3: CASNRTSGSNEQFF
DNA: TGTGCCAGCAACCGGACTAGCGGAAGCAATGAGCAGTTCTTC

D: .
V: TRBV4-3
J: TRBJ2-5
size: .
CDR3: CASSQDGKGSVETQYF
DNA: TGCGCCAGCAGCCAAGATGGAAAGGGTAGCGTAGAGACCCAGTACTTC

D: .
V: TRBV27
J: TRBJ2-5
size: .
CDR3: CASTHRGAQYF
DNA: TGTGCCAGCACCCATCGCGGGGCCCAGTACTTC

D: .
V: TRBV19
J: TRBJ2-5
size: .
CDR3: CASSIGGAVETQYF
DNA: TGTGCCAGTAGTATAGGTGGGGCTGTGGAGACCCAGTACTTC

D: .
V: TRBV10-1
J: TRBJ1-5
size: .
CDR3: CASSESPPTGSGQPQHF
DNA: TGCGCCAGCAGTGAGTCCCCCCCAACAGGTTCCGGTCAGCCCCAGCATTTT

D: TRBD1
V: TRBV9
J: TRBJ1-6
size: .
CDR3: CASSPGGWQGTGNSPLHF
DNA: TGTGCCAGCAGCCCGGGTGGGTGGCAGGGGACAGGGAATTCACCCCTCCACTTT

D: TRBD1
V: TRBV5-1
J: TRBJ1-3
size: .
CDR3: CASSLGRTGVSGNTIYF
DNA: TGCGCCAGCAGCTTGGGCAGGACAGGGGTCTCTGGAAACACCATATATTTT

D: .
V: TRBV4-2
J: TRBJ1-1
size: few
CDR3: CASSLNDGDSTEAFF
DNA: TGTGCCAGCAGCCTAAATGACGGGGATAGCACTGAAGCTTTCTTT

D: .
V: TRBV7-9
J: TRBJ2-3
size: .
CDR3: CASSPGNFLPDTQYF
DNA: TGTGCCAGCAGCCCGGGGAACTTCCTCCCAGATACGCAGTATTTT

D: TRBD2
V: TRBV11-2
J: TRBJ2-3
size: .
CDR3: CASSLILAGSTDTQYF
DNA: TGTGCCAGCAGCTTAATCCTAGCGGGGAGCACAGATACGCAGTATTTT

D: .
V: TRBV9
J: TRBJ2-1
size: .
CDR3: CASSVGGTDNEQFF
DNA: TGTGCCAGCAGCGTAGGGGGGACTGACAATGAGCAGTTCTTC

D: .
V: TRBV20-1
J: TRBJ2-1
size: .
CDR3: CSADSYEQFF
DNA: TGCAGTGCGGACTCATACGAGCAGTTCTTC

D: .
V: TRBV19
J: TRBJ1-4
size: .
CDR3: CASSIERANEKLFF
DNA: TGTGCCAGTAGTATAGAACGGGCTAATGAAAAACTGTTTTTT

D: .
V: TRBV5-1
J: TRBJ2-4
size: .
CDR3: CASSLEGGLPKNIQYF
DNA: TGCGCCAGCAGCTTGGAGGGGGGGCTACCCAAAAACATTCAGTACTTC

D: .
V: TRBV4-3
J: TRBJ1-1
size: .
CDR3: CASSQDWNGVAEAFF
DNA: TGCGCCAGCAGCCAAGATTGGAACGGAGTCGCTGAAGCTTTCTTT

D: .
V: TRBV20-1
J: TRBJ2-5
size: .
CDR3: CSARVPETQYF
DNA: TGCAGTGCCAGGGTCCCAGAGACCCAGTACTTC

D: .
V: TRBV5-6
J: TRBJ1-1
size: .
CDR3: CASTSLERMNTEAFF
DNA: TGTGCCAGCACATCACTAGAGAGAATGAACACTGAAGCTTTCTTT

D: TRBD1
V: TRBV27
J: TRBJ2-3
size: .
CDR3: CASSLYRGDTQYF
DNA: TGTGCCAGCAGTTTATACAGGGGAGATACGCAGTATTTT

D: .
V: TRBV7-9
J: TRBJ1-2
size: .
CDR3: CASSLAGAYYGYTF
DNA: TGTGCCAGCAGCTTAGCGGGGGCATACTATGGCTACACCTTC

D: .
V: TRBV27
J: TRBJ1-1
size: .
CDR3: CASSSHRALEAFF
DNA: TGTGCCAGCAGTTCCCACAGGGCTCTTGAAGCTTTCTTT

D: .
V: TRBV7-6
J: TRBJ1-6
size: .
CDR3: CASSLLESSPLHF
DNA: TGTGCCAGCAGCTTATTAGAGAGTTCACCCCTCCACTTT

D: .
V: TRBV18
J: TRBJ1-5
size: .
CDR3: CASSPPGVWGNQPQHF
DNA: TGTGCCAGCTCACCACCAGGGGTATGGGGCAATCAGCCCCAGCATTTT

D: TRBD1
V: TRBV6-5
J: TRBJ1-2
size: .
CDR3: CASRTGGNYGYTF
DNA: TGTGCCAGCCGGACAGGGGGTAACTATGGCTACACCTTC

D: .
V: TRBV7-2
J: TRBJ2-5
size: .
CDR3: CASSLGPGEETQYF
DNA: TGTGCCAGCAGCTTGGGCCCCGGGGAAGAGACCCAGTACTTC

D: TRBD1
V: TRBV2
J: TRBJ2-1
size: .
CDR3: CASSLQGGGYNEQFF
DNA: TGTGCCAGCAGTTTACAGGGGGGTGGGTACAATGAGCAGTTCTTC

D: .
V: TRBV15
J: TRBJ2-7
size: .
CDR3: CATSRDVFGEKYEQYF
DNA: TGTGCCACCAGCAGAGATGTATTCGGAGAAAAGTACGAGCAGTACTTC

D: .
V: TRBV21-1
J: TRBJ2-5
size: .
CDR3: CASSRGRERKMGETQYF
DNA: TGTGCCAGCAGCCGGGGGAGGGAGCGGAAGATGGGAGAGACCCAGTACTTC

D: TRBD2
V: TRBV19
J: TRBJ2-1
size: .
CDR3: CASQAGTSGRAEFF
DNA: TGTGCCAGTCAAGCCGGGACTAGCGGGAGGGCCGAGTTCTTC

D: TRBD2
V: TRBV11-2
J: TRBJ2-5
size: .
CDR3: CASSFSGGQETQYF
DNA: TGTGCCAGCAGCTTCTCGGGGGGTCAAGAGACCCAGTACTTC

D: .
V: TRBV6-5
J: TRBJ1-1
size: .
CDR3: CASNPPGSEAFF
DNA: TGTGCCAGCAATCCCCCAGGTTCTGAAGCTTTCTTT